Following are 22 T cell receptor beta chains from one sample sequenced in a study of cytomegalovirus exposure and HLA in healthy donors. The PCR was carried out with 60 Vbeta primers and 13 Jbeta primers. The assay was immunoSEQ multiplex PCR, and TCRdb's table has in-frame clones only and misses some. The repertoire includes about 78,000 clones, roughly 83% of them detected once, and 2% to 3% sits in the top ten. The source material was PBMCs. All receptors derive from a woman in her 50s in good health and CMV-seronegative.

V usage is TRBV5-1 and J usage is TRBJ1-6; the match to TRBD1 covers 10 bases. There are 16 residues in the CDR3. V trimming: 0 bases; J trimming: 7 bases; junction bases outside the gene matches: 4. Germline lookup yields CDR1 SGHRS and CDR2 YFSETQ. CDR3 sequence reads: CASSLGQGAENSPLHF. The CDR3 region has the DNA TGCGCCAGCAGCTTGGGACAGGGGGCGGAGAATTCACCCCTCCACTTT.

This clone was observed once. The rearrangement links TRBV28 to TRBJ2-7; possible D gene TRBD1, 6 bases. Germline lookup yields CDR1 MDHEN and CDR2 SYDVKM. The length of the CDR3 is 14 residues. Trimming stripped 6 bases from V and 2 bases from J, with 14 bases between. The CDR3 nucleotides are TGTGCCAGCAGCCCTGGACAGCAAGCCTACGAGCAGTACTTC. Translated, it gives CASSPGQQAYEQYF.

This clone was seen a few times. This sequence joins TRBV5-4 and TRBJ1-1, with TRBD1 identical over 8 bases. Germline V gene lookup returns CDR1 SGHNT and CDR2 YYREEE (reference sequence). This CDR3 comprises 14 residues. The V and J ends lost 4 bases and 5 bases, in that order; junction bases with no gene match: 7. The CDR3 region is CASSQSTGDTEAFF. DNA for the CDR3: TGTGCCAGCAGCCAATCGACAGGGGATACTGAAGCTTTCTTT.

The chain has TRBV15 and TRBJ2-3; tentative D call: TRBD2 (6 bases). Germline CDR1 is LNHNV and CDR2 is YYDKDF (reference sequence). Trimming took 7 bases from V and 8 from J, leaving 16 bases between them. The CDR3 extends over 13 amino acids. The CDR3 DNA sequence: TGTGCCACCACCCGGGACTCGCGGGGTACGCAGTATTTT. This gives the protein CATTRDSRGTQYF.

The rearrangement uses TRBV29-1 and TRBJ2-2; D gene unclear. Trimming pared 4 bases from V and 4 bases from J, leaving 7 bases between. This CDR3 comprises 12 residues. Germline lookup yields CDR1 SQVTM and CDR2 ANQGSEA. CDR3 amino acids: CSVVPTTGELFF. CDR3 in DNA: TGCAGCGTTGTGCCTACCACCGGGGAGCTGTTTTTT.

The rearrangement uses TRBV2 and TRBJ2-1, with TRBD2 identical over 12 bases. The CDR3 totals 15 residues. From germline, CDR1 is SNHLY and CDR2 FYNNEI. The trim removed 7 bases at V and 4 bases at J, leaving 5 bases unmatched. The DNA for the CDR3 is TGTGCCAGCATGGCTAGCGGGGGGGCGTACAATGAGCAGTTCTTC. It yields the protein CASMASGGAYNEQFF.

Notes on this clone: A read error may account for a junction end that differs from germline. The chain couples TRBV7-7 to TRBJ2-2; 7 positions match TRBD1. Germline V gives CDR1 SSHAT, CDR2 FNYEAQ (reference sequence). The CDR3 is made up of 16 amino acids. This chain's CDR3 is CASSPRQGANTGELFF. In nucleotides, the CDR3 is TGTGCTAGCAGTCCCCGACAGGGAGCGAACACCGGGGAGCTGTTTTTT.

The rearrangement uses TRBV6-4 and TRBJ2-1, with 8 bases aligning to TRBD2. Germline V gene data show CDR1 as MRHNA and CDR2 as SNTAGT. J was trimmed by 10 bases and V by 2 bases; bases with no gene match: 4. This CDR3 has 13 residues. This chain's CDR3 is CASSDAGGREQFF. CDR3 nucleotides: TGTGCCAGCAGTGACGCGGGCGGGAGGGAGCAGTTCTTC.

This chain links TRBV6-6 with TRBJ2-2, with D uncertain. The CDR3 runs 12 residues. The germline V gene encodes CDR1 MNHNY and CDR2 SVGAGI (reference sequence). Trimming left V 7 bases short and J 4 bases short, with 7 bases between. DNA for the CDR3: TGTGCCAGCATCCCCTTCACCGGGGAGCTGTTTTTT. This translates into CASIPFTGELFF.

In DNA, the CDR3 is TGTGCCAGTAGTACGGGACAGCCCTATGGCTACACCTTC. Its protein is CASSTGQPYGYTF. The chain is built from TRBV19 and TRBJ1-2; 7 bases match TRBD1. There are 13 residues in the CDR3. Germline values: CDR1 LNHDA, CDR2 SQIVND (reference sequence). V shed 4 bases and J 4 bases; nucleotides not matched to a gene: 3.

V and J are TRBV4-2 and TRBJ2-1; TRBD2 might be the D (6 bases). V lost 1 base, J lost 6 bases, and 16 bases lay in between. The germline V gene has CDR1 LGHNA and CDR2 YNFKEQ. This CDR3 is built from 16 residues. CDR3 residues: CASSQVSGRHTNEQFF. As DNA, the CDR3 is TGTGCCAGCAGCCAAGTATCCGGGAGACACACCAATGAGCAGTTCTTC.

DNA of the CDR3: TGTGCCAGCTCACTAGTTTGGACAGATACGCAGTATTTT. This sequence encodes CASSLVWTDTQYF. V gene TRBV14 combines with J gene TRBJ2-3; weak D call: TRBD2 (5 bases). The length of the CDR3 is 13 residues. Germline V CDR1 and CDR2: SGHDN, FVKESK. Trimming removed 8 bases from V and 3 bases from J, with 12 bases in between.

The chain couples TRBV30 to TRBJ1-2, with TRBD1 matching 7 bases. Germline V gene lookup returns CDR1 GTSNPN and CDR2 SVGIG (reference sequence). The CDR3 extends over 14 amino acids. The junction had 8 bases not matched to a gene; V was cut back by 3 bases and J by 4 bases. CDR3 DNA sequence: TGTGCCTGGAGAGAGACAGGGCTGGGCTATGGCTACACCTTC. It translates to CAWRETGLGYGYTF.

The V and J genes are TRBV2 and TRBJ1-6; 8 nucleotides align to TRBD1. This CDR3 contains 17 residues. CDR1 and CDR2 (germline): SNHLY, FYNNEI. Germline trimming cut 4 bases from V and 0 bases from J; bases unmatched to any gene: 5. This chain's CDR3 is CASSARQGFSYNSPLHF. CDR3 coding DNA: TGTGCCAGCAGTGCTCGACAGGGGTTCTCCTATAATTCACCCCTCCACTTT.

The genes are TRBV7-9 and TRBJ1-5; 10 bases match TRBD1. CDR3 length equals 17 residues. Per the germline V gene, CDR1 is SEHNR and CDR2 is FQNEAQ (reference sequence). V was clipped by 0 bases and J by 11 bases; unmatched bases: 13. Here the CDR3 DNA reads TGTGCCAGCAGCTTAGCGGTGGGACAGGGGCATAAAGTGGCCCAGCATTTT. Encoded protein: CASSLAVGQGHKVAQHF.

The chain carries TRBV7-8 and TRBJ2-7, with D maybe TRBD1 (6 bases). V lost 2 bases to trimming and J lost 4 bases, with 15 bases between them. This CDR3 comprises 15 residues. In germline, CDR1 is SGHVS, CDR2 FQNEAQ. The CDR3 sequence: CASSLMGTSYYEQYF. CDR3 nucleotide sequence: TGTGCCAGCAGCTTAATGGGGACAAGTTATTACGAGCAGTACTTC.

This clone showed up just once. V is TRBV28 and J is TRBJ2-6, with D uncertain. Germline V gives CDR1 MDHEN, CDR2 SYDVKM. This CDR3 region has 17 residues. Trimming removed 3 bases at V and 0 bases at J, with 12 bases between. CDR3 nucleotides: TGTGCCAGCAGTTTCCGAGACTCGGGCTCTGGGGCCAACGTCCTGACTTTC. Its translation: CASSFRDSGSGANVLTF.

The V gene is TRBV4-2, the J gene TRBJ1-1; possibly TRBD1 for D (5 bases). Germline loops: CDR1 LGHNA, CDR2 YNFKEQ. Trimming took 0 bases from V and 3 from J, leaving 17 bases between them. This CDR3 is 17 amino acids long. CDR3 coding DNA: TGTGCCAGCAGCCAAGATCTGGGGGAGGGGAGGGACACTGAAGCTTTCTTT. Translated: CASSQDLGEGRDTEAFF.

V usage is TRBV15 and J usage is TRBJ2-3; 7 bases map to TRBD1. Germline loops: CDR1 LNHNV, CDR2 YYDKDF (reference sequence). The CDR3 covers 15 residues. Unmatched junction bases numbered 9, after V lost 0 bases and J lost 9 bases. CDR3 sequence reads: CATSRDPTGVDTQYF. The DNA for the CDR3 is TGTGCCACCAGCAGAGACCCAACAGGGGTCGACACGCAGTATTTT.

The gene calls are TRBV18 and TRBJ2-1, with TRBD2 matching 10 bases. CDR1 is KGHSH and CDR2 is LQKENI in the germline V gene. The V gene end was trimmed by 4 bases and the J gene end by 3 bases; junction bases not matched to a gene: 3. This CDR3 spans 15 amino acids. This chain's CDR3 is CASSLQRGGYNEQFF. The CDR3 coding sequence is TGTGCCAGCTCACTCCAGCGGGGGGGCTACAATGAGCAGTTCTTC.

For the CDR3, the DNA is TGCGCCAGCAGCCAAAGCGTCATGAACACTGAAGCTTTCTTT. Protein: CASSQSVMNTEAFF. This chain links TRBV4-3 with TRBJ1-1; D is undetermined. Trimming left V 2 bases short and J 0 bases short, with 7 bases between. The CDR3 has 14 residues. Germline CDR1 is LGHNA and CDR2 is YSLEER.

CDR3 loop: CASSSVPPIILYNEQFF. The CDR3 DNA sequence: TGTGCCAGCAGTTCTGTTCCACCCATCATACTCTACAATGAGCAGTTCTTC. The chain combines TRBV27 with TRBJ2-1; D not certain. The CDR3 loop spans 17 amino acids. Germline loops: CDR1 MNHEY, CDR2 SMNVEV (reference sequence). V lost 4 bases, J lost 3 bases, and 19 bases lay in between.